What follows are 8 T cell receptor beta chains derived from one specimen sequenced in a study of T-cell reconstitution after alpha-beta-depleted transplantation in children. During its preparation, the TCRbeta library received unique molecular identifiers. TCRdb called the PCR reads again in MiXCR, with one record for every CDR3 protein. Found here are roughly 110,000 distinct CDR3 sequences, approximately 10% of them singletons; the top ten hold around 35%. Sample: PBMCs, taken before TCRalphabeta/CD19-depleted stem cell transplant. The receptors here all came from a boy aged 2 to 10 with acute lymphoblastic leukemia, due to receive a stem cell transplant.

The V call is TRBV20-1, the J call TRBJ2-1; 10 bases map to TRBD2. V gave up 3 bases and J gave up 2 bases; unmatched junction bases: 16. CDR3 length: 19 amino acids. Germline values: CDR1 DFQATT, CDR2 SNEGSKA (reference sequence). The CDR3 coding sequence is TGCAGTGCTAGTGGCCCTGGGGGAGAAGCGGGAGGGACCTACAATGAGCAGTTCTTC. Translating gives CSASGPGGEAGGTYNEQFF.

This clonotype was detected a few times. Given a much more abundant clone one base away, this may be a read error. The gene calls are TRBV7-2 and TRBJ2-7; D might be TRBD2 (6 bases). V gave up 5 bases and J gave up 3 bases, with 11 bases separating them. The length of the CDR3 is 13 residues. Germline CDR1 SGHTA, CDR2 FQGNSA. The CDR3 loop is CASSRNGGYEQYF. The CDR3 DNA is TGTGCCAGCAGCCGAAACGGGGGCTACGAGCAGTACTTC.

This clonotype has a handful of counts. The chain couples TRBV5-1 to TRBJ2-1; 12 bases map to TRBD2. CDR3 length equals 16 residues. The germline gives CDR1 SGHRS, CDR2 YFSETQ. V dropped 3 bases and J dropped 10; count of bases not matched to a gene: 11. CDR3 amino acids: CASSSLTSGGIKEQFF. CDR3 bases: TGCGCCAGCAGCTCGTTAACTAGCGGGGGGATCAAGGAGCAGTTCTTC.

The chain uses TRBV6-5 and TRBJ2-1; a possible D gene is TRBD2 (5 bases). Germline assignment: CDR1 MNHEY and CDR2 SVGAGI. This CDR3 is built from 17 residues. V was pared by 2 bases and J by 3 bases, with 17 bases between. The CDR3 protein is CASSYDPYSEDYNEQFF. Written as DNA, the CDR3 is TGTGCCAGCAGTTACGACCCCTATAGCGAGGACTACAATGAGCAGTTCTTC.

The table lists this clonotype with a few counts. The J gene is TRBJ2-3, the V gene TRBV12-5; TRBD1 agrees at 7 bases. Germline CDR1 reads LGHNT; CDR2 reads FRNRAP. V gave up 5 bases and J gave up 5 bases; unmatched junction bases: 7. The CDR3 has 14 amino acids. The CDR3 is CASGPPGGIDTQYF. The CDR3, as DNA: TGTGCTAGTGGTCCGCCAGGGGGAATAGATACGCAGTATTTT.

As to this clonotype: Possible read error: a much larger clone is one base away. Since no conserved phenylalanine or tryptophan closes the CDR3, a read error is the likely cause. The V call is TRBV20-1, the J call TRBJ2-7; no reliable D call. The CDR3 spans 14 residues. The germline V gene encodes CDR1 DFQATT and CDR2 SNEGSKA (reference sequence). V dropped 0 bases and J dropped 2 bases, with 11 bases sitting between them. In nucleotides, the CDR3 is TGCAGTGCTAGAGATGTCCTGACCCCCTACGAGCAGTACTGC. Translation gives CSARDVLTPYEQYC.

This clonotype was found a few times. This chain links TRBV20-1 with TRBJ2-2; D is ambiguous. The CDR3 loop spans 14 amino acids. The V gene lost 3 bases and the J gene lost 1 base, with 9 bases spanning the gap. Germline CDR1 and CDR2: DFQATT and SNEGSKA (reference sequence). CDR3 nucleotides: TGCAGTGCTAGGATACAAGGGAACACCGGGGAGCTGTTTTTT. This codes for CSARIQGNTGELFF.

In this sample, this clonotype turned up many times. CDR3 loop: CASSLSNLYNEQFF. The CDR3 bases are TGTGCCAGCAGCTTGAGTAATCTTTACAATGAGCAGTTCTTC. The chain combines TRBV7-9 with TRBJ2-1; D unclear. Germline loops: CDR1 SEHNR, CDR2 FQNEAQ (reference sequence). Trimming removed 3 bases from V and 4 bases from J, with 10 bases in between. CDR3 size: 14 residues.